This T cell receptor (beta chain) was obtained from a study of shared clonotypes between healthy human individuals (dated by TCRdb to the early 2020s). In the study overall: The cohort comprised a couple of women and a few men aged 18 to 49 years. For each donor, CD4 naive and CD4 memory were each run on three plates, CD8 naive on two plates, and CD8 memory on one plate. The study deeply sequenced blood TCR repertoires of 5 or 6 healthy adults to estimate repertoire size and the extent of clonotype sharing between individuals. To increase sequencing depth and limit assay-specific biases, TCR repertoire library preparation and sequencing were carried out by different laboratories using diverse techniques. Each donor's leukapheresis produced roughly between roughly 0.9 and 8.9 billion PBMCs.

Details on this clone: Which antigen it targets is not known. No base quality information exists; no much larger clone differs at one position. The same CDR3 also results from other DNA sequences found in this sample.

The germline V gene encodes CDR1 SGDLS and CDR2 YYNGEE. Deletion took 1 base off V and 3 bases off J, with a span of 8 bases between the germline ends. From cysteine to phenylalanine, the CDR3 is 14 amino acids long. The only DNA kept is the CDR3, 42 bases in frame from the first base. Using the deep immunoSEQ assay, TCR CDR3 regions were amplified from genomic DNA by multiplex PCR. Extracted genomic DNA from each cell subset was spread evenly across all wells of several immunoSEQ 96-well plates, with each plate serving as a replicate. For sorted subsets, about 200 ng genomic DNA, equal to tens of thousands of T cell genomes, was loaded into each replicate PCR. The purified libraries were quantified using a Qubit 3.0 fluorometer, sized with a Bioanalyzer 2100, and then quantified again using the KAPA Library Quantification kit. Each immunoSEQ 96-well plate was sequenced on its own single-read 150-cycle Illumina NextSeq 550 flow cell. In the paper's pipeline: Because the immunoSEQ output included only junctional sequences and no quality scores, the filtering could not be the same as the filtering used for full-length reads. Sequences were annotated with PyIR, a Python wrapper for IgBLAST v1.9, using IMGT germline references to assign V/J genes and CDR3. Any read was removed if the V/J assignment was weak (E-value above 1e-6), the CDR3 was missing, or the read contained stop codons, out-of-frame junctions, or ambiguous translated residues. V3J clonotypes were defined as sequences sharing an identical inferred V gene, J gene, and CDR3 amino acid sequence. Percentage overlap between repertoires was calculated by dividing the number of shared unique clonotypes by the size of the smaller repertoire. Richness of each repertoire was evaluated using RTK rarefaction, the Chao1 estimator, and Recon v2.1 estimates of unobserved clonotypes. Generation probabilities were computed with OLGA for all TCRbeta clonotypes obtained by the gDNA method from several donors. TCRdb re-hosts the immuneACCESS table, in-frame sequences only. Its copies lack some clones; in the studies checked, an unresolved V gene accounts for under half of them, and the cause for the rest is not known. V and J calls plus clone size are reproduced from that table; the DNA served to infer D and trimming. The sample has some 1 million clones on record, 65% to 75% of them singletons. The top ten clones comprise about 1.5% of the sample.

The donors were healthy, HIV-negative adults with no recently reported acute infections or vaccinations. Every donor was a Caucasian adult residing in Nashville, Tennessee, USA. Magnetic negative selection was used to enrich CD4+ T cells, after which naive cells were positively selected on CD45RA and the negative fraction became the memory subset. Blood was obtained by leukapheresis, after which PBMCs were separated by Ficoll-Histopaque density gradient centrifugation and cryopreserved in liquid nitrogen vapor phase. Purity and quantity of every magnetically sorted T cell population were checked by analytical flow cytometry. Each sorted fraction had its genomic DNA isolated and then quantified by UV absorbance on a Nanodrop 2000c. Results and caveats for the whole study, not just this receptor: Across a handful of donors, 5% to 6% of naive CD4, roughly 3.3% of naive CD8, under 2.5% of memory CD4, and approximately 0.4% of memory CD8 clonotypes were shared. Compared with non-shared clonotypes, clonotypes shared by all four sorted-subset donors had higher generation probabilities. The genetic and exposure-history diversity represented was limited by the small number of donors. Rarefaction of sorted-subset datasets indicated incomplete sequencing despite the large sequencing depth. Sampling was restricted to blood, and TCR repertoires in tissue are likely to differ from TCR repertoires in blood. Naive subsets generally had larger estimated clonotype richness than memory subsets did. Pairwise subsampling led to the expectation that sequencing depth would affect the degree of clonotype sharing among donors.

This clonotype originated in a young man in good health. The V and J segments used are TRBV9 and TRBJ2-1; a weak D assignment points to TRBD2 (6 bases agree). The sequenced sample was memory CD4+ T cells sorted from blood. This sample's cell subset or site label indicates: CD45RA-negative fraction. The DNA sequence is given as TGTGCCAGCAGCGTAACTAGCAGCTACAATGAGCAGTTCTTC. It codes for CASSVTSSYNEQFF. The CDR3, completed at both ends by the reference TRBV9 and TRBJ2-1 genes, gives the full variable domain DSGVTQTPKHLITATGQRVTLRCSPRSGDLSVYWYQQSLDQGLQFLIQYYNGEERAKGNILERFSAQQFPDLHSELNLSSLELGDSALYFCASSVTSSYNEQFFGPGTRLTVL.